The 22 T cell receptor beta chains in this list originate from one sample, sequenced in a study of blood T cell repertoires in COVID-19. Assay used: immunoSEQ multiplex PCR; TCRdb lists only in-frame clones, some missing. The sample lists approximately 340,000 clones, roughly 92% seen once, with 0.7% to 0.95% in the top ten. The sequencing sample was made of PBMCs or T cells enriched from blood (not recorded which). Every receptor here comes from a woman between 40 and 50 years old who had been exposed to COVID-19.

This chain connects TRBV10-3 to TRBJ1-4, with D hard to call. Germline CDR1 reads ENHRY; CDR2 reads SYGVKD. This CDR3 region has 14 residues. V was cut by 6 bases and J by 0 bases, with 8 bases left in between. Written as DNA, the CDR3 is TGTGCCATCAGACCGGGATCAACTAATGAAAAACTGTTTTTT. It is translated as CAIRPGSTNEKLFF.

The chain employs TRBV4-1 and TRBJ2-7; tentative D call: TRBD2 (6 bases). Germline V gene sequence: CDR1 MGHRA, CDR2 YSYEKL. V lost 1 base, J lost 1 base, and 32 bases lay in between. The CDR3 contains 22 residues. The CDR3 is CASSQGRLRGLRNGTVSYEQYF. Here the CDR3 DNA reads TGCGCCAGCAGCCAAGGACGGCTGCGGGGATTGAGGAACGGGACCGTTTCCTACGAGCAGTACTTC.

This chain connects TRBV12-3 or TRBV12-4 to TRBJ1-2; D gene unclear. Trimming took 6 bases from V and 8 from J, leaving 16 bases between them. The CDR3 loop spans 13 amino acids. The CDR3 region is CASRLTERAGYTF. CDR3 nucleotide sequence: TGTGCCAGCAGACTGACGGAACGAGCGGGCTACACCTTC.

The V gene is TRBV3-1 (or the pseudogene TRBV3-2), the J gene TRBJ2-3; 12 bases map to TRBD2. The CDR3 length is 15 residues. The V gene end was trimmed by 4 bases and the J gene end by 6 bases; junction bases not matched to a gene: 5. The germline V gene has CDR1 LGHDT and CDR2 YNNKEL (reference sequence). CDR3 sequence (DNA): TGTGCCAGCAGCCCGACTAGCGGGAGAGGTGATACGCAGTATTTT. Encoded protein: CASSPTSGRGDTQYF.

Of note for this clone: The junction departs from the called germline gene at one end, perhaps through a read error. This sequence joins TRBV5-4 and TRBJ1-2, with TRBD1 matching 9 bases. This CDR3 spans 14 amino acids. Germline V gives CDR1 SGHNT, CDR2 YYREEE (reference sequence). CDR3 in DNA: TGTGCCAGCAGCATACAATCTACAGGGGGCGGTGCGATGTTC. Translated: CASSIQSTGGGAMF. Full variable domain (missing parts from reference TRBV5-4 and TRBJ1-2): ETGVTQSPTHLIKTRGQQVTLRCSSQSGHNTVSWYQQALGQGPQFIFQYYREEENGRGNFPPRFSGLQFPNYSSELNVNALELDDSALYLCASSIQSTGGGAMFGSGTRLTVV.

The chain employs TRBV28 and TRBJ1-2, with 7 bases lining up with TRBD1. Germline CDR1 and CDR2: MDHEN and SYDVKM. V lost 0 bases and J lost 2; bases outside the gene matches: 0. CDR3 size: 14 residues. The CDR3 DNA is TGTGCCAGCAGTTTATGGACAGGGAACTATGGCTACACCTTC. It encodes CASSLWTGNYGYTF.

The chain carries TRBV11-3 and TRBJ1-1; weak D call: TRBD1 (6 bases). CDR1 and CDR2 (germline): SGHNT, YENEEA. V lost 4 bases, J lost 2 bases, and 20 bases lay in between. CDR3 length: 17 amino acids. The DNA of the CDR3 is TGTGCCAGCAGCTCCGGTGGGGGGGCGACGGATAACACTGAAGCTTTCTTT. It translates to CASSSGGGATDNTEAFF. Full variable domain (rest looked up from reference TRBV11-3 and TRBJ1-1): EAGVVQSPRYKIIEKKQPVAFWCNPISGHNTLYWYLQNLGQGPELLIRYENEEAVDDSQLPKDRFSAERLKGVDSTLKIQPAELGDSAVYLCASSSGGGATDNTEAFFGQGTRLTVV.

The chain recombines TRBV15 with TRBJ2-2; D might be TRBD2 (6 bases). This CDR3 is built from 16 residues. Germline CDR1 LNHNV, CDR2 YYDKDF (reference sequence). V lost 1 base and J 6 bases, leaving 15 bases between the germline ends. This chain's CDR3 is CATSRAGGLWAGELFF. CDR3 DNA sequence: TGTGCCACCAGCAGAGCCGGGGGACTTTGGGCCGGGGAGCTGTTTTTT.

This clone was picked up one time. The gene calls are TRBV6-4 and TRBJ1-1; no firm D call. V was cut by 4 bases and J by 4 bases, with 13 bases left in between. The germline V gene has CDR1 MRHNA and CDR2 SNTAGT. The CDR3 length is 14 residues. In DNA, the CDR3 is TGTGCCAGCAGTGCCGCAGCGGGGAGCACTGAAGCTTTCTTT. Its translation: CASSAAAGSTEAFF.

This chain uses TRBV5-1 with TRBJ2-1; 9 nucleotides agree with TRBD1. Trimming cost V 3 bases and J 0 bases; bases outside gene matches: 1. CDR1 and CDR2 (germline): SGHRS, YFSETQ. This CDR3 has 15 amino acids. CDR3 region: CASSWGQGSYNEQFF. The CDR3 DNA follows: TGCGCCAGCAGCTGGGGACAGGGCTCCTACAATGAGCAGTTCTTC. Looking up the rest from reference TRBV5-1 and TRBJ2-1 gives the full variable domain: KAGVTQTPRYLIKTRGQQVTLSCSPISGHRSVSWYQQTPGQGLQFLFEYFSETQRNKGNFPGRFSGRQFSNSRSEMNVSTLELGDSALYLCASSWGQGSYNEQFFGPGTRLTVL.

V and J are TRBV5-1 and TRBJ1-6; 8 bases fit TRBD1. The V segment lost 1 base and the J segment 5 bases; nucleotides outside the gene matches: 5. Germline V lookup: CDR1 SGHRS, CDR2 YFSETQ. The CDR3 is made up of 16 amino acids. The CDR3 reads CASSLMDRENNSPLHF. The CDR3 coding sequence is TGCGCCAGCAGCTTGATGGACAGGGAGAATAATTCACCCCTCCACTTT. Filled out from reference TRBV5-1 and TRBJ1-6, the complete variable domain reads KAGVTQTPRYLIKTRGQQVTLSCSPISGHRSVSWYQQTPGQGLQFLFEYFSETQRNKGNFPGRFSGRQFSNSRSEMNVSTLELGDSALYLCASSLMDRENNSPLHFGNGTRLTVT.

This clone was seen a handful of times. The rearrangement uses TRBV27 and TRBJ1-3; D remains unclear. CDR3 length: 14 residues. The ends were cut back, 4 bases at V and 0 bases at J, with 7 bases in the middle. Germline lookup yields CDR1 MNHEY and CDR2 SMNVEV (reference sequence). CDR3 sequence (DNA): TGTGCCAGCAGTTCGTTTAACTCTGGAAACACCATATATTTT. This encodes CASSSFNSGNTIYF.

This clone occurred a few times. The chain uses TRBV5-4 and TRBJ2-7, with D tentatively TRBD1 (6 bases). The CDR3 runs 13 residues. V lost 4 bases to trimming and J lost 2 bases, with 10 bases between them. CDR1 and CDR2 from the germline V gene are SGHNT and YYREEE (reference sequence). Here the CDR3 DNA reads TGTGCCAGCAGCCGAGCAGGGGCCTACGAGCAGTACTTC. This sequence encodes CASSRAGAYEQYF.

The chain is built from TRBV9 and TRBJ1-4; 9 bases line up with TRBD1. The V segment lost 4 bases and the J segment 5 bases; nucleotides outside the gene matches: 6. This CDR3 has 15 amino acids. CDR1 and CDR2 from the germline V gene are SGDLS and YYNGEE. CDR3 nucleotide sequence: TGTGCCAGCAGCACCAGGACAGGGGACAATGAAAAACTGTTTTTT. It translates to CASSTRTGDNEKLFF.

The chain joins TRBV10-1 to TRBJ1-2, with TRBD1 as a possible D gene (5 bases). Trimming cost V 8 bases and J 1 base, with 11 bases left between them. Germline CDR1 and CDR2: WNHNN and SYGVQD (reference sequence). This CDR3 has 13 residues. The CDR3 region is CASQRGLNYGYTF. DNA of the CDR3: TGCGCCAGCCAAAGGGGTCTTAACTATGGCTACACCTTC.

DNA of the CDR3: TGTGCCAGCACCCTCAGGGAGAACACTGAAGCTTTCTTT. Protein sequence: CASTLRENTEAFF. The V and J genes are TRBV12-3 or TRBV12-4 and TRBJ1-1; D perhaps matches TRBD1 (5 bases). The CDR3 sequence is 13 residues long. V was clipped by 7 bases and J by 1 base, with 10 bases between them.

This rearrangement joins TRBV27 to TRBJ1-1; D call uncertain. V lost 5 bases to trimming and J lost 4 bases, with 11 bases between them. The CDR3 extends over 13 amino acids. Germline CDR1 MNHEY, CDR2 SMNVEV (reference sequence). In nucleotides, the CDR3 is TGTGCCAGCAGTAGCCTAGGAGGCACTGAAGCTTTCTTT. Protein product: CASSSLGGTEAFF.

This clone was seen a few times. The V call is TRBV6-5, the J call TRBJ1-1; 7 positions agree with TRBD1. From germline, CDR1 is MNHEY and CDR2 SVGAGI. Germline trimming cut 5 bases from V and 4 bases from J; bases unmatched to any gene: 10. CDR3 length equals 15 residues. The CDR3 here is CASSPRQGRGTEAFF. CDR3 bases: TGTGCCAGCAGTCCGCGACAGGGAAGGGGCACTGAAGCTTTCTTT.

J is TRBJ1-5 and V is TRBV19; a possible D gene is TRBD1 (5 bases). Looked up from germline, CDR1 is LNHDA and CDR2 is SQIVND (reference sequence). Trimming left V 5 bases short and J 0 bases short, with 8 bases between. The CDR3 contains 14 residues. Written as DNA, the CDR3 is TGTGCCAGTAGTCGCGACAGTAGCAATCAGCCCCAGCATTTT. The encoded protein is CASSRDSSNQPQHF.

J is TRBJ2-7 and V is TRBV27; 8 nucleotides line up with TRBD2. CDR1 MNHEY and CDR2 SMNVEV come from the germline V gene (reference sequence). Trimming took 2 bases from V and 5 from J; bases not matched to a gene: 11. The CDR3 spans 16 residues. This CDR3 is CASSLQRGTGGDEQYF. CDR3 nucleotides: TGTGCCAGCAGTTTACAAAGAGGGACGGGGGGGGACGAGCAGTACTTC.

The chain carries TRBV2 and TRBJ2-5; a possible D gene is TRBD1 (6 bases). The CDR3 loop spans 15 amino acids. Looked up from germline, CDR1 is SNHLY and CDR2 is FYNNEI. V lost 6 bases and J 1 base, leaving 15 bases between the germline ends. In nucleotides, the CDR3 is TGTGCCAGCAGAAGAAGCAGGGGTCCCCAAGAGACCCAGTACTTC. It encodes CASRRSRGPQETQYF.

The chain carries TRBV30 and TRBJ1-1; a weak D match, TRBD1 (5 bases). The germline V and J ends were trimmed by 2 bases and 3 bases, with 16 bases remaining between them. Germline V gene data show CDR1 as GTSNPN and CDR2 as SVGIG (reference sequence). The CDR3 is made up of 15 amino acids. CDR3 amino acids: CAWSIRGWGDTEAFF. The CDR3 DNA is TGTGCCTGGAGTATAAGAGGGTGGGGGGACACTGAAGCTTTCTTT.